The rows below give T cell receptor beta chains drawn from one sample of a study of T cell changes during pregnancy in multiple sclerosis. Data came from immunoSEQ multiplex PCR; TCRdb stores just in-frame clones and leaves some out. The data show 57,000 or so clones, under 95% seen once. The sequenced sample was peripheral blood, obtained after pregnancy. The receptor set was obtained from a female donor in good health, enrolled as a control in a pregnancy study. Both conserved end residues are part of each CDR3. A D gene is named only where the DNA matches it firmly. The size field is filled for only some rows; it gives once, few, many or a size class.

>TRBJ1-5|TRBV5-1|NA|NA
CASSLNGGPQHF
TGCGCCAGCAGTTTAAACGGGGGGCCCCAGCATTTT
>TRBJ2-1|TRBV11-2|NA|TRBD2
CASSLTSGGTYPGNEQFF
TGTGCCAGCAGCCTAACTAGCGGGGGCACCTACCCGGGGAATGAGCAGTTCTTC
>TRBJ1-3|TRBV2|few|NA
CASSGEGAGNTIYF
TGTGCCAGCAGTGGGGAAGGGGCTGGAAACACCATATATTTT
>TRBJ1-2|TRBV11-3|NA|NA
CASSSPGANYGYTF
TGTGCCAGCAGCTCCCCAGGGGCTAACTATGGCTACACCTTC
>TRBJ2-3|TRBV11-2|NA|NA
CASSPEHSSSDTQYF
TGTGCCAGCAGCCCGGAGCACTCATCATCCGATACGCAGTATTTT
>TRBJ1-5|TRBV19|once|NA
CASSPAGSVNQPQHF
TGTGCCAGTAGTCCCGCAGGGTCGGTCAATCAGCCCCAGCATTTT
>TRBJ1-2|TRBV11-3|NA|TRBD1
CASSLGEGYRGAYGYTF
TGTGCCAGCAGCTTAGGAGAGGGTTACAGGGGCGCCTATGGCTACACCTTC
>TRBJ2-2|TRBV10-3|NA|NA
CAISADSVGFTGELFF
TGTGCCATCAGTGCAGATAGCGTCGGCTTCACCGGGGAGCTGTTTTTT
>TRBJ2-7|TRBV5-1|NA|NA
CASSFAGWDEQYF
TGCGCCAGCAGCTTCGCCGGGTGGGACGAGCAGTACTTC
>TRBJ2-1|TRBV30|NA|TRBD2
CAWSSGGASRFF
TGTGCCTGGAGTAGCGGGGGGGCCTCACGGTTCTTC
>TRBJ1-6|TRBV5-6|NA|TRBD1
CASSLYRDREFNSPLHF
TGTGCCAGCAGCTTGTATCGGGACAGGGAGTTCAATTCACCCCTCCACTTT
>TRBJ2-3|TRBV5-1|NA|TRBD2
CASSLANQLAGISTDTQYF
TGCGCCAGCAGCTTGGCGAACCAACTAGCGGGAATAAGCACAGATACGCAGTATTTT
>TRBJ1-6|TRBV5-6|NA|NA
CASSLAAGWAYNSPLHF
TGTGCCAGCAGCTTGGCCGCCGGTTGGGCGTATAATTCACCCCTCCACTTT
>TRBJ2-3|TRBV11-3|NA|NA
CASTLGGTFTDTQYF
TGTGCCAGCACTCTCGGGGGGACATTCACAGATACGCAGTATTTT
>TRBJ1-1|TRBV2|once|NA
CASTGDRNTEAFF
TGTGCCAGCACCGGAGACAGGAACACTGAAGCTTTCTTT
>TRBJ2-3|TRBV19|NA|NA
CASTPSAGTDTQYF
TGTGCCAGTACACCCAGCGCGGGCACAGATACGCAGTATTTT
>TRBJ1-5|TRBV25-1|NA|NA
CASSEWGRGNQPQHF
TGTGCCAGCAGTGAATGGGGGAGGGGCAATCAGCCCCAGCATTTT